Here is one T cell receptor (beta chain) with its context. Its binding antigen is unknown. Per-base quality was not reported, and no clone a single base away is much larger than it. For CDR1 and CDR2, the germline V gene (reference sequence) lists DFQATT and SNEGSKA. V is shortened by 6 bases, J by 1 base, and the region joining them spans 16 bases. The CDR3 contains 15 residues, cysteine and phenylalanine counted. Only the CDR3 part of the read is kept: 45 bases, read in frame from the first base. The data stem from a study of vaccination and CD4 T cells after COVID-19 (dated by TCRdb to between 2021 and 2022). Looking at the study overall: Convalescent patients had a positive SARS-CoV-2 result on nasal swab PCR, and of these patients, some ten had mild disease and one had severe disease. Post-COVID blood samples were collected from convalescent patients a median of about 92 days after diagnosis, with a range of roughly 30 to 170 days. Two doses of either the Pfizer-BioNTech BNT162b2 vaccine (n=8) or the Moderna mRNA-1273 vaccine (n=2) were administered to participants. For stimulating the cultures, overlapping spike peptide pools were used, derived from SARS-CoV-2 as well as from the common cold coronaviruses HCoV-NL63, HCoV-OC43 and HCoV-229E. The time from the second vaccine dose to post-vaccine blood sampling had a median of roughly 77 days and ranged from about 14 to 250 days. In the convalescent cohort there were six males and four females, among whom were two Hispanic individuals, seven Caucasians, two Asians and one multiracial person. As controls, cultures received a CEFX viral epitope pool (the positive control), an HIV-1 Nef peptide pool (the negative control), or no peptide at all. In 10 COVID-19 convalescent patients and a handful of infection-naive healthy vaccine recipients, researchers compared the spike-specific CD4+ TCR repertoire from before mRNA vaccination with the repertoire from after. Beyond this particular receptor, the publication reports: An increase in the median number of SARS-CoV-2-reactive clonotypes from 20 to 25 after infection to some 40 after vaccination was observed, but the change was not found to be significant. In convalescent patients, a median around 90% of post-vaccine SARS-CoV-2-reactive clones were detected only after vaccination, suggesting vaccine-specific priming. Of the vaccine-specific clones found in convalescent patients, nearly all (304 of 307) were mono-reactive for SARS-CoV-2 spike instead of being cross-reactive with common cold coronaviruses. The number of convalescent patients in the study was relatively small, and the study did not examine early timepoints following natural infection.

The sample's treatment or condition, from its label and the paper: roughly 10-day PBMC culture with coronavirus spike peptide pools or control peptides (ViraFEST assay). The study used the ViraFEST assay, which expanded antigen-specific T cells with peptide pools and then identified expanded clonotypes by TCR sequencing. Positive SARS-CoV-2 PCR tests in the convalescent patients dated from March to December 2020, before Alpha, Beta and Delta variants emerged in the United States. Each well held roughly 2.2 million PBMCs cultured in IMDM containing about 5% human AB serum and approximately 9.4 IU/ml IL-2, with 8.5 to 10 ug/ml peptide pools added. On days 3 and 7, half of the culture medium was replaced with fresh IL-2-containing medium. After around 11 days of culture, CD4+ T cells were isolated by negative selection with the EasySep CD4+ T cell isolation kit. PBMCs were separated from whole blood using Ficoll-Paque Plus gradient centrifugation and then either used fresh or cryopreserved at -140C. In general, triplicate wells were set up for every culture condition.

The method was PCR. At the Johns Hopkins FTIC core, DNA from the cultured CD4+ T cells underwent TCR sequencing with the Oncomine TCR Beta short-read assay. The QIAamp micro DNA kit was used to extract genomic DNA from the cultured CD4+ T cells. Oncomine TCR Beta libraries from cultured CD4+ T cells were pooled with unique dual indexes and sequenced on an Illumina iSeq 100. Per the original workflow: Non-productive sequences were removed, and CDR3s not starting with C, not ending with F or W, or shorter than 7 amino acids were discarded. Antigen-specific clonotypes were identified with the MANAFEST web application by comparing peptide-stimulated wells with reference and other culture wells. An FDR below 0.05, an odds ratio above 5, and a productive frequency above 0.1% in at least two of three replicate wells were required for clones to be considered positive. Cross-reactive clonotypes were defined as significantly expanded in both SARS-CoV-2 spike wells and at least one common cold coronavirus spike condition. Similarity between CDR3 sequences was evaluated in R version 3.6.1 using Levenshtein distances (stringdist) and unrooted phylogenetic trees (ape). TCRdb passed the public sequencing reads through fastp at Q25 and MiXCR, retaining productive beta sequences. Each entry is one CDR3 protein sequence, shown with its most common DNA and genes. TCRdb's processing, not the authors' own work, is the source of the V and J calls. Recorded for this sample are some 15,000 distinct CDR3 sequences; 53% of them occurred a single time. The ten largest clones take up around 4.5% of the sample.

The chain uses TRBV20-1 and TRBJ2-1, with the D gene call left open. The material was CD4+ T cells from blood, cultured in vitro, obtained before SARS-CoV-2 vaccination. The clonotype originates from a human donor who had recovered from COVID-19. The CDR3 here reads CSATNPPRSYNEQFF. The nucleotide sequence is TGCAGTGCCACGAACCCCCCGAGGTCCTACAATGAGCAGTTCTTC.